This TCR beta chain was sequenced during a study of blood T cell repertoires in COVID-19. Study details: The study drew acute and convalescent COVID-19 samples from the United States, Italy and Spain.

The data were produced by immunoSEQ multiplex PCR, yet TCRdb's version contains in-frame clones alone and is incomplete. The repertoire holds about 170,000 clones, with around 90% as singletons. This CDR3 is 14 amino acids long. CDR1 and CDR2 from the germline V gene are SGHRS and YFSETQ. Trimming took 0 bases from V and 2 from J, leaving 7 bases between them. Source material: peripheral blood. The receptor's source is a woman of 80 years or more with COVID-19, enrolled during active disease. The chain has TRBV5-1 and TRBJ2-3; tentative D call: TRBD1 (5 bases). The CDR3 DNA follows: TGCGCCAGCAGCTTGGAGGGGTACACAGATACGCAGTATTTT. Its translation: CASSLEGYTDTQYF.